The rows below give T cell receptor beta chains drawn from one sample of a study of T-cell memory formation after mild COVID-19. A single record per CDR3 protein comes from TCRdb applying MiXCR to the 5' RACE reads. This table has under 60,000 distinct CDR3 sequences, approximately 9.1% appearing once. Sequencing was carried out using PBMCs or a T cell subset sorted from them (not recorded which). The receptors derive from an adult woman who had mild COVID-19 (a few samples of this study predate the infection). Cell type and time point are not known. The CDR3 runs from the conserved cysteine through the conserved F or W. A D gene is named only where the DNA matches it firmly. Not every row has a clone size; where given, it reads once, few, many or a size class.

J gene,V gene,clone size,D gene,CDR3 DNA,CDR3 protein
TRBJ2-5,TRBV7-2,few,TRBD1,TGTGCCAGCAGCATCGACAGGGCGCTAAAGACCCAGTACTTC,CASSIDRALKTQYF
TRBJ2-2,TRBV2,-,-,TGTGCCAGCAGTGGGGGCCACACCGGGGAGCTGTTTTTT,CASSGGHTGELFF
TRBJ2-2,TRBV5-4,many,-,TGTGCCACCTTCGAGGGACCGAACACCGGGGAGCTGTTTTTT,CATFEGPNTGELFF
TRBJ2-7,TRBV7-9,many,-,TGTGCCAGCAGCCCGAGGGCGGGGCCGACCTACGAGCAGTACTTC,CASSPRAGPTYEQYF
TRBJ1-5,TRBV20-1,-,-,TGCAGTGCTAGACAGGGGCCCCCTAATCAGCCCCAGCATTTT,CSARQGPPNQPQHF
TRBJ2-2,TRBV2,-,-,TGTGCCAGCAGTGGAGGGGTGAAGAACCGTGAGCTGTTTTTT,CASSGGVKNRELFF
TRBJ1-1,TRBV6-5,-,-,TGTGCCAGCAGTTACTCGGGACAACTGAACACTGAAGCTTTCTTT,CASSYSGQLNTEAFF
TRBJ1-2,TRBV6-5,few,TRBD1,TGTGCCAGCAGCCCCCCGGGACAGTCCTTCTATGGCTACACCTTC,CASSPPGQSFYGYTF
TRBJ1-5,TRBV12-3/TRBV12-4,-,-,TGTGCCAGCCGTCGGACAGTTCAGCCCCAGCATTTT,CASRRTVQPQHF
TRBJ2-3,TRBV2,-,-,TGTGCCAGCAGGCTAGGTGGGGAAGATACGCAGTATTTT,CASRLGGEDTQYF
TRBJ2-1,TRBV2,few,-,TGTGCCAGCAGTAAAGAGGGACGTAGGGATGAGCAGTTCTTC,CASSKEGRRDEQFF
TRBJ2-7,TRBV4-3,many,-,TGCGCCAGCAGCCAAGATCCCTACCCCCCGTACGAGCAGTACTTC,CASSQDPYPPYEQYF
TRBJ2-6,TRBV6-1,many,TRBD2,TGTGCCAGTCAAAACCTAGCGGTCTCTGGGGCCAACGTCCTGACTTTC,CASQNLAVSGANVLTF
TRBJ1-2,TRBV5-1,many,-,TGCGCCAGCAGCTCATGGGACACATACTATGGCTACACCTTC,CASSSWDTYYGYTF
TRBJ2-3,TRBV15,few,-,TGTGCCACCGCCCGGGAGTACCCAGATACGCAGTATTTT,CATAREYPDTQYF
TRBJ2-3,TRBV30,many,-,TGTGCCTGGGGGGAAGATACGCAGTATTTT,CAWGEDTQYF
TRBJ2-7,TRBV7-6,-,-,TGTGCCAGCAGCTTGGGAAAAGGAACCTACGAGCAGTACTTC,CASSLGKGTYEQYF
TRBJ2-2,TRBV5-1,-,TRBD1,TGCGCCAGCAGCTCCACAGGGGCTGACACCGGGGAGCTGTTTTTT,CASSSTGADTGELFF
TRBJ2-7,TRBV6-5,many,TRBD2,TGTGCCAGCAGGGGGACTAGCGGGGGTTCCTACGAGCAGTACTTC,CASRGTSGGSYEQYF
TRBJ1-4,TRBV12-3/TRBV12-4,many,-,TGTGCCAGCACCGAGGCGGTGGGGGGGCGAGGTGAAAAACTGTTTTTT,CASTEAVGGRGEKLFF
TRBJ2-3,TRBV7-8,many,TRBD1,TGTGCCAGCAGCTCCAGGACAGGGGGAATCACAGATACGCAGTATTTT,CASSSRTGGITDTQYF
TRBJ2-1,TRBV23-1,few,TRBD2,TGCGCCAGCAGTCAACCCTCAGGACTAGCGGAAGATAGGATCCCCTACAATGAGCAGTTCTTC,CASSQPSGLAEDRIPYNEQFF
TRBJ1-5,TRBV5-8,few,-,TGTGCCAGCAGCCCGGACGGTAACAATCAGCCCCAGCATTTT,CASSPDGNNQPQHF
TRBJ2-3,TRBV2,many,TRBD1,TGTGCCAGCAATGGACAGGGCACAGATACGCAGTATTTT,CASNGQGTDTQYF
TRBJ1-1,TRBV19,-,-,TGTGCCAGTAGTACCGGCGTCAACACTGAAGCTTTCTTT,CASSTGVNTEAFF
TRBJ2-7,TRBV15,many,TRBD2,TGTGCCACCAGCAGAGATGGAAGCGGGAGATGGCCCTACGAGCAGTACTTC,CATSRDGSGRWPYEQYF
TRBJ2-5,TRBV20-1,few,TRBD2,TGCAGTGCCGCTGGGGCTAGCGGGGGGGGACCTACACAAGAGACCCAGTACTTC,CSAAGASGGGPTQETQYF
TRBJ1-1,TRBV12-3/TRBV12-4,many,-,TGTGCCAGCAGAACGGACAGTCGGACTGAAGCTTTCTTT,CASRTDSRTEAFF
TRBJ1-1,TRBV11-3,-,-,TGTGCCAGCAGCTTCACCAGGGGGAACACTGAAGCTTTCTTT,CASSFTRGNTEAFF
TRBJ2-7,TRBV27,-,TRBD2,TGTGCCAGCAGTGGGCGGGGGGGGTCCTACGAGCAGTACTTC,CASSGRGGSYEQYF
TRBJ1-1,TRBV12-3/TRBV12-4,-,TRBD1,TGTGCCAGCAGTGAACAGGGGTACACTGAAGCTTTCTTT,CASSEQGYTEAFF
TRBJ1-4,TRBV11-3,-,-,TGTGCCAGCAGCTTAGGAGGACCGTCGTTGAACGAAAAACTGTTTTTT,CASSLGGPSLNEKLFF
TRBJ2-5,TRBV5-1,few,-,TGCGCCAGCAGTCCGAGCGGAGGACAAGAGACCCAGTACTTC,CASSPSGGQETQYF
TRBJ2-3,TRBV6-2/TRBV6-3,-,-,TGTGCCAGCACCCAGGAGGGGAGCGGCGCAGATACGCAGTATTTT,CASTQEGSGADTQYF
TRBJ2-7,TRBV27,-,TRBD2,TGTGCCAGCAGTCTTAGGAGGACGGGACTAACGCCCTACGAGCAGTACTTC,CASSLRRTGLTPYEQYF
TRBJ1-2,TRBV6-2/TRBV6-3,-,-,TGTGCCAGCAGTTATCCCCGGGAAAACTATGGCTACACCTTC,CASSYPRENYGYTF
TRBJ1-5,TRBV18,-,TRBD1,TGTGCCAGCTCCCAGGGGGCGGGTCAGCCCCAGCATTTT,CASSQGAGQPQHF